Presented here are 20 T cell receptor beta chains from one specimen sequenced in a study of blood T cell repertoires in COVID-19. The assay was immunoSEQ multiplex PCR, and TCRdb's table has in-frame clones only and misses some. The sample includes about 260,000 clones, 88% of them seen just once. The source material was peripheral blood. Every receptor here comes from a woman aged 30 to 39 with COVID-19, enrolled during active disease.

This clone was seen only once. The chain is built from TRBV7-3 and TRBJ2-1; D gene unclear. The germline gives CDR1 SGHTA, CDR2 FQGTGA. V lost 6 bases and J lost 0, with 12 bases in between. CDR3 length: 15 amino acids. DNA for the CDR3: TGTGCCAGCAGTCCCCTTCACAGCTCCTACAATGAGCAGTTCTTC. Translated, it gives CASSPLHSSYNEQFF.

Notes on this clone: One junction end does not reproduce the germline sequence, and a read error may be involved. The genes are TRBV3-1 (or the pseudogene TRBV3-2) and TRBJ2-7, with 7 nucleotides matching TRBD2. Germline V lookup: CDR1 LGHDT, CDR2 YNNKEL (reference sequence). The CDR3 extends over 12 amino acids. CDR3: CASSQEGGRTHF. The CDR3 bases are TGTGCCAGCAGCCAAGAGGGGGGGAGGACGCACTTC.

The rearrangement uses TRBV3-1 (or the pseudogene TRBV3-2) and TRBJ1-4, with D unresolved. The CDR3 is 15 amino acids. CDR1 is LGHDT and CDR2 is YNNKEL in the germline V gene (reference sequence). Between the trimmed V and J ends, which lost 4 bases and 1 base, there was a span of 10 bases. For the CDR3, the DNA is TGTGCCAGCAGCCCCGGCGGGAGAACTAATGAAAAACTGTTTTTT. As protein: CASSPGGRTNEKLFF.

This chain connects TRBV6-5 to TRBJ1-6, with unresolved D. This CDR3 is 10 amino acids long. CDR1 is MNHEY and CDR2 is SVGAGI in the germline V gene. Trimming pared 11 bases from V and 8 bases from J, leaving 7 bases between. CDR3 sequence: CASGDSPLHF. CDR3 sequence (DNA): TGTGCCTCCGGGGATTCACCCCTCCACTTT.

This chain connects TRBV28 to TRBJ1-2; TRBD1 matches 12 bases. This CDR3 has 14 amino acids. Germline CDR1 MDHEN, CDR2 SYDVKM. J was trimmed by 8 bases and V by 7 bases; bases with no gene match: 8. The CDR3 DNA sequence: TGTGCCAGCACCCCGGGACAGGGGGCACGAGGCTACACCTTC. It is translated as CASTPGQGARGYTF.

CDR3 bases: TGTGCCAGCAGGCCAACGGGAACTATCTACGAGCAGTACTTC. It encodes CASRPTGTIYEQYF. This sequence joins TRBV27 and TRBJ2-7; the D gene is possibly TRBD2 (5 bases). The germline CDR1 and CDR2 sequences are MNHEY and SMNVEV (reference sequence). The CDR3 spans 14 residues. The germline V and J ends were trimmed by 6 bases and 3 bases, with 15 bases remaining between them.

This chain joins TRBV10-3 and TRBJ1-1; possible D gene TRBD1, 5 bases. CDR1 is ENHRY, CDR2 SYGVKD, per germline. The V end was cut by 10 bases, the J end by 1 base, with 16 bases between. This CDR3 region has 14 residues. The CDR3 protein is CATAAARANTEAFF. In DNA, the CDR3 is TGTGCCACCGCAGCCGCCAGGGCGAACACTGAAGCTTTCTTT.

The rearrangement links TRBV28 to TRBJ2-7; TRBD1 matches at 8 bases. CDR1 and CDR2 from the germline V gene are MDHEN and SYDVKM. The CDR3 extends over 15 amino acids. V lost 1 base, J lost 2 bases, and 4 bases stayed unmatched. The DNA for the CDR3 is TGTGCCAGCAGTTTATTGGGACAGGCAACCTACGAGCAGTACTTC. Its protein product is CASSLLGQATYEQYF.

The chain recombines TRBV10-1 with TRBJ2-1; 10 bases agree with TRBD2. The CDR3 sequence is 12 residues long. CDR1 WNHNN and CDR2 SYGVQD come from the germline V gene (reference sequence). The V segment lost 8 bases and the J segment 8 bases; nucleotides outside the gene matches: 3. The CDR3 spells CASGTSADEQFF. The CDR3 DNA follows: TGCGCCAGCGGGACTAGCGCGGATGAGCAGTTCTTC.

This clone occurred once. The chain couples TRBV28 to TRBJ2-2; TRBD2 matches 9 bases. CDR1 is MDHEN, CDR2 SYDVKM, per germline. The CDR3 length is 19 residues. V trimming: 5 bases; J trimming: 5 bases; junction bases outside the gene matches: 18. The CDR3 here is CASSLLVGREGFLTGELFF. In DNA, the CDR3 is TGTGCCAGCAGTCTCCTGGTGGGGCGGGAGGGCTTCTTGACCGGGGAGCTGTTTTTT.

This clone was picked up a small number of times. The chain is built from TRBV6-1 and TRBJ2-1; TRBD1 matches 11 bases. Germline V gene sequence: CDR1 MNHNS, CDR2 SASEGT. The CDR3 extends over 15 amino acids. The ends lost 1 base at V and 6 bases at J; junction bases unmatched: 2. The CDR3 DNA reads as TGTGCCAGCAGTGAAGGGACAGGGGGCGTCAATGAGCAGTTCTTC. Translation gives CASSEGTGGVNEQFF.

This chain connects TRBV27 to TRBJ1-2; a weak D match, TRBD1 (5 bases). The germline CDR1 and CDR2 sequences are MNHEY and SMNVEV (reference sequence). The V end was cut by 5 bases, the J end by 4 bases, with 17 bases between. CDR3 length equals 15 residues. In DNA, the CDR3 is TGTGCCAGCAGTGATACCCAGGGAAAGGCCTATGGCTACACCTTC. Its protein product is CASSDTQGKAYGYTF.

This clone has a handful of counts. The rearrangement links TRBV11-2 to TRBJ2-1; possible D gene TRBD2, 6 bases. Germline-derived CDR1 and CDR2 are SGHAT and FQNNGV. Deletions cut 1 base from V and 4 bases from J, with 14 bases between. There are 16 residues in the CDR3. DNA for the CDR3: TGTGCCAGCAGCTTAGGGGTCGGGGGTTCTTACAATGAGCAGTTCTTC. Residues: CASSLGVGGSYNEQFF.

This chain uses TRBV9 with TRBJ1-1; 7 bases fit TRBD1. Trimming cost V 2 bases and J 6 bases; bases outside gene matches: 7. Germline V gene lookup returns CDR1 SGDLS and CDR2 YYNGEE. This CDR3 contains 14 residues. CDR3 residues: CASSVQGQYAEAFF. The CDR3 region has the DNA TGTGCCAGCAGCGTCCAGGGACAGTACGCTGAAGCTTTCTTT.

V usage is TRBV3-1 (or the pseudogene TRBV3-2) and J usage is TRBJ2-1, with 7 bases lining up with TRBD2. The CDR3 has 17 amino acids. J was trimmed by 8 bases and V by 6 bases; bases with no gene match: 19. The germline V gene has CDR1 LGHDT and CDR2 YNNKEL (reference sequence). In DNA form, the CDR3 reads TGTGCCAGCAGACACTCGGAGCCGGGAGGCAGTGCCCATGAGCAGTTCTTC. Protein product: CASRHSEPGGSAHEQFF.

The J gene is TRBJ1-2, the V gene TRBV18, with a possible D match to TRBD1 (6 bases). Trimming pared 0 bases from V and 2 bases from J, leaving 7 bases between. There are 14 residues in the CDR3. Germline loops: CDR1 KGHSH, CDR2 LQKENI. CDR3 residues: CASSPPGQNYGYTF. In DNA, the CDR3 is TGTGCCAGCTCACCACCAGGACAGAACTATGGCTACACCTTC.

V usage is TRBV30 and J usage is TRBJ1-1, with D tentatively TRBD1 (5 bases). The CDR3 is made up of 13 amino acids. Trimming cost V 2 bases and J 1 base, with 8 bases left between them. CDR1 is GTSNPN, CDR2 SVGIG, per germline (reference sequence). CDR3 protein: CAWSPRANTEAFF. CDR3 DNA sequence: TGTGCCTGGAGTCCCAGGGCGAACACTGAAGCTTTCTTT.

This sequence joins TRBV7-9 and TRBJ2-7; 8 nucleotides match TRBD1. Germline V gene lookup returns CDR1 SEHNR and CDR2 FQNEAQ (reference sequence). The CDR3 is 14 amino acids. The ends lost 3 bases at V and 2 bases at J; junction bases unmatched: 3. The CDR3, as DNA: TGTGCCAGCAGCTTGGGGACAGGTACCTACGAGCAGTACTTC. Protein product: CASSLGTGTYEQYF.

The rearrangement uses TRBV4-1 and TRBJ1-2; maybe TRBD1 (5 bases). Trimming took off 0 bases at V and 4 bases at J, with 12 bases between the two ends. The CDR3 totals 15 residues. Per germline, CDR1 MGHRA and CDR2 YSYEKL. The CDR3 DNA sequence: TGCGCCAGCAGCCAAGAAGGAGGGGTGCCCTATGGCTACACCTTC. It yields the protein CASSQEGGVPYGYTF.

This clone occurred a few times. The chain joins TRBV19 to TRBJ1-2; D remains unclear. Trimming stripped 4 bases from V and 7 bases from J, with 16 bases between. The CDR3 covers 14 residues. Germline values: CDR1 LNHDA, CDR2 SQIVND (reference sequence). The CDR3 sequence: CASSTSTPTGGYTF. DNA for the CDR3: TGTGCCAGTAGTACCTCGACACCAACCGGTGGCTACACCTTC.